This T cell receptor beta chain was retrieved from a study of cytomegalovirus exposure and HLA in healthy donors. Study-level findings and limits: Reports indicated that the classifier achieved high specificity and sensitivity in diagnosing cytomegalovirus status. Most TCR sequences proved rare, with some public TCRs found in many donors.

This CDR3 has 14 amino acids. V gave up 5 bases and J gave up 6 bases; unmatched junction bases: 7. Germline CDR1 is SGHTA and CDR2 is FQGTGA. Assay: immunoSEQ multiplex PCR; the TCRdb copy retains only in-frame clones and omits some. The sample holds hundreds of thousands of clones, less than 95% seen once. About this clone: Its antigen is as yet unknown.

The TCR sequence derives from a woman aged 25 to 39 in good health and CMV-seronegative. The sample consisted of PBMCs. The chain joins TRBV7-3 to TRBJ2-1; 7 nucleotides match TRBD1. The CDR3 here is CASSQTGPGNEQFF. The DNA of the CDR3 is TGTGCCAGCAGCCAGACAGGGCCCGGCAATGAGCAGTTCTTC.